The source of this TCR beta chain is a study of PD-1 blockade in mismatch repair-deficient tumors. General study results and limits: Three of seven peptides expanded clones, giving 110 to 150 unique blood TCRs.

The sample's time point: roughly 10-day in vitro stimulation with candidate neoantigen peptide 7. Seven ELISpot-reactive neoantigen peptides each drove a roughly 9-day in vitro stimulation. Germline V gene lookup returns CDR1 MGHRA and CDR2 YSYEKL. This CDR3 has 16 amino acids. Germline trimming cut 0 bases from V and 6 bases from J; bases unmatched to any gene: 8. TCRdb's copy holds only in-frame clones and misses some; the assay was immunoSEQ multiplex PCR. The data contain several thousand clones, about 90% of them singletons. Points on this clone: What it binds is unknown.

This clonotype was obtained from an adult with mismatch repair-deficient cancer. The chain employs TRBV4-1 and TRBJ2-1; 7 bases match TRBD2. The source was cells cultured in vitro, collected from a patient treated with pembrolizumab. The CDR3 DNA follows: TGCGCCAGCAGCCAAGATGCGGCGGGAGTCCCCAATGAGCAGTTCTTC. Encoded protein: CASSQDAAGVPNEQFF.